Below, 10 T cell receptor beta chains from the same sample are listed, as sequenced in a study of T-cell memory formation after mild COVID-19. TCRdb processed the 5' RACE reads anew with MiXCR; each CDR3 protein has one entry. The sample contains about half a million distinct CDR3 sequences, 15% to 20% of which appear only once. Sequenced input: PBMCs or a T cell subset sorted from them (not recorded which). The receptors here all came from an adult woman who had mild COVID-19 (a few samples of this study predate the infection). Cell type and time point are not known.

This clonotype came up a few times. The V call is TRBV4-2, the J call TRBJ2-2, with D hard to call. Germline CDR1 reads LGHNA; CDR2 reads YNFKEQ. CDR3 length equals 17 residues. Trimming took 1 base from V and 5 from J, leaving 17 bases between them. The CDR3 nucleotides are TGTGCCAGCAGCCAAGCCAAGGGCGAGGTAGAGACCGGGGAGCTGTTTTTT. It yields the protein CASSQAKGEVETGELFF.

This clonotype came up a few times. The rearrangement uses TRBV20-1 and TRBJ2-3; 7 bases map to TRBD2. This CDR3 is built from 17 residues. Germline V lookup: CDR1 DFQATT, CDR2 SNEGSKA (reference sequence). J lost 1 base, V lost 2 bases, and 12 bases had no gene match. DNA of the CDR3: TGCAGTGCTAGACCCATTCCGGGAGGTTGGGGCACAGATACGCAGTATTTT. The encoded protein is CSARPIPGGWGTDTQYF.

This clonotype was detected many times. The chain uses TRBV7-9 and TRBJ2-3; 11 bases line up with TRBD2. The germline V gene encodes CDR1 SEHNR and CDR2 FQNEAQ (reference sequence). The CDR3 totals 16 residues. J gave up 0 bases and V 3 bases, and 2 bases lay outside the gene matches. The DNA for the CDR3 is TGTGCCAGCAGCTTGACTAGCGGGACTAGCACAGATACGCAGTATTTT. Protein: CASSLTSGTSTDTQYF.

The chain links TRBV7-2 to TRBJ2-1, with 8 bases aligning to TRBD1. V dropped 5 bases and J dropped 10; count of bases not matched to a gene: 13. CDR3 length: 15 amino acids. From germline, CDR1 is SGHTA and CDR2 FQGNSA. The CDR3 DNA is TGTGCCAGCAGCATCGGACAGGGTAAAGCTATAGAGCAGTTCTTC. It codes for CASSIGQGKAIEQFF.

In DNA, the CDR3 is TGTGCCAGCAGCAATGTGGGGGTGGGCACAGATACGCAGTATTTT. This encodes CASSNVGVGTDTQYF. The chain combines TRBV5-6 with TRBJ2-3, with D perhaps being TRBD1 or TRBD2 (5 bases each). Trimming cost V 4 bases and J 1 base, with 13 bases left between them. This CDR3 spans 15 amino acids. Germline CDR1 SGHDT, CDR2 YYEEEE.

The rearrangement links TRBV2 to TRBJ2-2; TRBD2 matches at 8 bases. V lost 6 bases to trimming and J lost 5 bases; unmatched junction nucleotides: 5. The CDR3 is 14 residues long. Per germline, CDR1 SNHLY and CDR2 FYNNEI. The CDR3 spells CASRGGRTTGELFF. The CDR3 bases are TGTGCCAGCAGGGGCGGGAGGACGACCGGGGAGCTGTTTTTT.

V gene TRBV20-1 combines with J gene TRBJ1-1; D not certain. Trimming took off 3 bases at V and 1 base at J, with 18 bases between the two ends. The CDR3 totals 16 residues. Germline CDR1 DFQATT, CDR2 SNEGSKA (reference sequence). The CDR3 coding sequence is TGCAGTGCTAGGTACACGGGTGCCCCATGGAACACTGAAGCTTTCTTT. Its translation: CSARYTGAPWNTEAFF.

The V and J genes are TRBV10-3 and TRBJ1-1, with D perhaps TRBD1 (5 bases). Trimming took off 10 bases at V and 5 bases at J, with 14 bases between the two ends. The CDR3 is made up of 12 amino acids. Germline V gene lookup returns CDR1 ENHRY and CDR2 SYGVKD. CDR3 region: CATLDGGTEAFF. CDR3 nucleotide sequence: TGTGCCACCCTAGACGGGGGGACTGAAGCTTTCTTT.

CDR3 in DNA: TGTGCCAGCAGCCCCGGGAGGGCCCTAAGCCCCTACAATGAGCAGTTCTTC. Amino acid sequence: CASSPGRALSPYNEQFF. This rearrangement joins TRBV7-9 to TRBJ2-1; 8 bases agree with TRBD2. CDR1 and CDR2 (germline): SEHNR, FQNEAQ (reference sequence). The junction had 11 bases not matched to a gene; V was cut back by 5 bases and J by 2 bases. This CDR3 contains 17 residues.

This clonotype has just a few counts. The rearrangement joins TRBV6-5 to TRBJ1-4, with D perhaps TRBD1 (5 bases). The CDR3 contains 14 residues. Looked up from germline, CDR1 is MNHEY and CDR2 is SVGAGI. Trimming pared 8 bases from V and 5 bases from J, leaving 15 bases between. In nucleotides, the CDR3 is TGTGCCAGCGGGACGGGATCCCTAAATGAAAAACTGTTTTTT. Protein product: CASGTGSLNEKLFF.